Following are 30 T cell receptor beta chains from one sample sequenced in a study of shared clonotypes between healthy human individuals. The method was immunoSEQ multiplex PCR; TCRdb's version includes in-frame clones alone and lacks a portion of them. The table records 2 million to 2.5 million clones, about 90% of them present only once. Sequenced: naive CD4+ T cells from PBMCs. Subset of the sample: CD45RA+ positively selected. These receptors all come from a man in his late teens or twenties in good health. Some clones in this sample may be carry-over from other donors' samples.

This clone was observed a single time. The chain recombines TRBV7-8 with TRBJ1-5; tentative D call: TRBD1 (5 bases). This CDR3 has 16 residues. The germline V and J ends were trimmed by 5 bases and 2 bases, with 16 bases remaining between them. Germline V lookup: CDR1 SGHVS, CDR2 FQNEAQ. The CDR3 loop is CASSPLSGRGNQPQHF. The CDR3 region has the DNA TGTGCCAGCAGCCCCCTATCGGGCAGGGGCAATCAGCCCCAGCATTTT.

In DNA form, the CDR3 reads TGTGCCAGCAGTCAAGCCAGTAACACTGAAGCTTTCTTT. Protein: CASSQASNTEAFF. The chain joins TRBV6-6 to TRBJ1-1; unclear D gene. Germline loops: CDR1 MNHNY, CDR2 SVGAGI (reference sequence). Trimming took 5 bases from V and 2 from J, leaving 9 bases between them. The CDR3 is made up of 13 amino acids.

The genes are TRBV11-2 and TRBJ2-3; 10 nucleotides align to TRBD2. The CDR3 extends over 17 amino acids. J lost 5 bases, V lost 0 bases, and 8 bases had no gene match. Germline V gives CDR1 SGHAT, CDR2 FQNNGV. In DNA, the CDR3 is TGTGCCAGCAGCTTAGATCCGGGGGCTAGCGGGAGAGATACGCAGTATTTT. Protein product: CASSLDPGASGRDTQYF.

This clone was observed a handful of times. The CDR3, as DNA: TGCGCCAGCAGCTTGCGGGCTGGACCCCTAAACACTGAAGCTTTCTTT. Encoded protein: CASSLRAGPLNTEAFF. The chain recombines TRBV5-1 with TRBJ1-1; D uncertain. The CDR3 totals 16 residues. Deletions cut 1 base from V and 2 bases from J, with 15 bases between. The germline gives CDR1 SGHRS, CDR2 YFSETQ.

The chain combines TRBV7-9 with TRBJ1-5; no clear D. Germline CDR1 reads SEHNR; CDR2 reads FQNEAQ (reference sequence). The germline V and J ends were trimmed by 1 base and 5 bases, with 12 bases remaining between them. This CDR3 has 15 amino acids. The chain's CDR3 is CASSLVDTGDQPQHF. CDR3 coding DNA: TGTGCCAGCAGCTTAGTAGATACGGGCGATCAGCCCCAGCATTTT.

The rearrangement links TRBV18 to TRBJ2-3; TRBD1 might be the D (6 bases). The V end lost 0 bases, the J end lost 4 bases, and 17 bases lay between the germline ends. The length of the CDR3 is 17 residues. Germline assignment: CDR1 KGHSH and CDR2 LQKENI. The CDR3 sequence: CASSPPRDTSTADTQYF. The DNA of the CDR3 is TGTGCCAGCTCACCACCGAGGGACACCTCGACCGCAGATACGCAGTATTTT.

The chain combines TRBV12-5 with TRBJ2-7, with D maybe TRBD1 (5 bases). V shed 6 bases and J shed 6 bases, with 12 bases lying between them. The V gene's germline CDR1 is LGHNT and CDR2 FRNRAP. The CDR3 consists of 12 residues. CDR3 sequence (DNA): TGTGCTAGTGGGTCCCAGGGTGGCGAGCAGTACTTC. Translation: CASGSQGGEQYF.

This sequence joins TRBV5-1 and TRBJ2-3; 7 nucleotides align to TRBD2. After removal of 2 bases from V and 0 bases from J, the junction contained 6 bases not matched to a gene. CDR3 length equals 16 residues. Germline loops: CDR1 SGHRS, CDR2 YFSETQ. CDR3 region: CASSFRLADSTDTQYF. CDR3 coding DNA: TGCGCCAGCAGCTTTAGACTAGCAGATAGCACAGATACGCAGTATTTT. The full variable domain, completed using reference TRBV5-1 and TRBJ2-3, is KAGVTQTPRYLIKTRGQQVTLSCSPISGHRSVSWYQQTPGQGLQFLFEYFSETQRNKGNFPGRFSGRQFSNSRSEMNVSTLELGDSALYLCASSFRLADSTDTQYFGPGTRLTVL.

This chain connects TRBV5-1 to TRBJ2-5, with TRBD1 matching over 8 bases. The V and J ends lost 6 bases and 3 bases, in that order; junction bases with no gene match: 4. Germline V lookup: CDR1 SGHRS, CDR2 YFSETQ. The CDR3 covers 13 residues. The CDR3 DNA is TGCGCCAGCAAGCAGGGGGCCGAAGAGACCCAGTACTTC. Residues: CASKQGAEETQYF.

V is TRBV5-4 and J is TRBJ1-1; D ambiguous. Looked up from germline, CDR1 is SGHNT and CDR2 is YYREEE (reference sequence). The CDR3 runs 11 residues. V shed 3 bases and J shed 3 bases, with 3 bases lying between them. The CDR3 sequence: CASSWDTEAFF. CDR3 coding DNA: TGTGCCAGCAGCTGGGACACTGAAGCTTTCTTT.

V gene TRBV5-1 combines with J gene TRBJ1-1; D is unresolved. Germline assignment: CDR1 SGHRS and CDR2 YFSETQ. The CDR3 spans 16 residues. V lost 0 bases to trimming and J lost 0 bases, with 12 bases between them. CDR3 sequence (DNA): TGCGCCAGCAGCTTGGATGGGAGGTTCATGAACACTGAAGCTTTCTTT. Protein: CASSLDGRFMNTEAFF.

CDR3 nucleotide sequence: TGTGCCAGTACCTTAGCGGGAGGCTTAAACATTCAGTACTTC. It yields the protein CASTLAGGLNIQYF. The J gene is TRBJ2-4, the V gene TRBV4-2, with 10 nucleotides matching TRBD2. This CDR3 contains 14 residues. Losses at the gene ends were 9 bases for V and 6 bases for J; bases not matched to a gene: 8. The germline V gene has CDR1 LGHNA and CDR2 YNFKEQ.

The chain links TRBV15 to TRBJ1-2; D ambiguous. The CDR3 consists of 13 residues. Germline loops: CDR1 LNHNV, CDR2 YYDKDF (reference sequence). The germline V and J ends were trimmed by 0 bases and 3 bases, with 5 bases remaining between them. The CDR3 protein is CATSRERYYGYTF. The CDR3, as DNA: TGTGCCACCAGCAGAGAGAGGTACTATGGCTACACCTTC.

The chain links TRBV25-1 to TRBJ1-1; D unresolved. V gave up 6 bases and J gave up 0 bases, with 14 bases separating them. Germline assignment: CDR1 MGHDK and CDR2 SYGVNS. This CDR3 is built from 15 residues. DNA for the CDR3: TGTGCCAGCAGGAGGGCCGGGCAGCTGAACACTGAAGCTTTCTTT. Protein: CASRRAGQLNTEAFF.

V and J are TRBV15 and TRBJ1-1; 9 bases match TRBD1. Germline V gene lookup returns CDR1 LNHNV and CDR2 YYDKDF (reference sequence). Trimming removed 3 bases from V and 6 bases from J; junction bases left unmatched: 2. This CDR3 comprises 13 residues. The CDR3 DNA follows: TGTGCCACCAGCAGTAGGACAGGGGCTGAAGCTTTCTTT. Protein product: CATSSRTGAEAFF.

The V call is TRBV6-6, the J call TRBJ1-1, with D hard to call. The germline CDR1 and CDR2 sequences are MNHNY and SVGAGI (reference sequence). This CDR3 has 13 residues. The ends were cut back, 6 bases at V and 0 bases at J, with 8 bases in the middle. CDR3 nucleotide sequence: TGTGCCAGCAGCCCCCTGATGAACACTGAAGCTTTCTTT. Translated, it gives CASSPLMNTEAFF.

This CDR3 is CASSAGGYGQPQHF. Written as DNA, the CDR3 is TGCGCCAGCAGTGCAGGAGGATACGGCCAGCCCCAGCATTTT. This rearrangement joins TRBV10-1 to TRBJ1-5; no clear D gene. Germline-derived CDR1 and CDR2 are WNHNN and SYGVQD (reference sequence). CDR3 length: 14 amino acids. With 4 bases removed from V and 7 bases from J, the gap between germline ends came to 14 bases.

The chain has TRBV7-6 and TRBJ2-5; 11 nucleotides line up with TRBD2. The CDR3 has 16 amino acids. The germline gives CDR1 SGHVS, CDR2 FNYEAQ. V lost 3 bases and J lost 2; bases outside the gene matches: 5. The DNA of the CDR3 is TGTGCCAGCAGCTTTGGGACTAGCGGCAAACAAGAGACCCAGTACTTC. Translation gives CASSFGTSGKQETQYF.

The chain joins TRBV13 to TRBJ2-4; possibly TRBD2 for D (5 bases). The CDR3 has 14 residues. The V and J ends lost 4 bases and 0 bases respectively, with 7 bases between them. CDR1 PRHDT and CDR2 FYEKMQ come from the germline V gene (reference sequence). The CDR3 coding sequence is TGTGCCAGCAGCTCCGGACTAGCCAAAAACATTCAGTACTTC. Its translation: CASSSGLAKNIQYF.

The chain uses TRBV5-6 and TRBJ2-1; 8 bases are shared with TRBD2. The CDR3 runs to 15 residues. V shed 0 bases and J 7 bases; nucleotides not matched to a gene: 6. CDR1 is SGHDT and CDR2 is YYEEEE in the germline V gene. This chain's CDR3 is CASSLASGSRNEQFF. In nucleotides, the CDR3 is TGTGCCAGCAGCTTGGCCAGCGGGAGCCGTAATGAGCAGTTCTTC.

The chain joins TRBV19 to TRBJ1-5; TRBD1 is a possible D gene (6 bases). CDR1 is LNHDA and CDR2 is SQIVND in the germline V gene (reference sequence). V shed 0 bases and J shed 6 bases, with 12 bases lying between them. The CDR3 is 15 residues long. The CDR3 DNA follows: TGTGCCAGTAGTATAGATTTGGGGGGCCGTCAGCCCCAGCATTTT. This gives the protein CASSIDLGGRQPQHF.

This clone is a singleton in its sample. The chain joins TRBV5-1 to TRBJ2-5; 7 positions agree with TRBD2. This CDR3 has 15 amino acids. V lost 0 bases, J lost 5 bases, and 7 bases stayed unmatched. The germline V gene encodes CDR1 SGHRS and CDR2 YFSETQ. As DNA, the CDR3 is TGCGCCAGCAGCTTGGCCGGGACTATGGGGGAGACCCAGTACTTC. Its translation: CASSLAGTMGETQYF.

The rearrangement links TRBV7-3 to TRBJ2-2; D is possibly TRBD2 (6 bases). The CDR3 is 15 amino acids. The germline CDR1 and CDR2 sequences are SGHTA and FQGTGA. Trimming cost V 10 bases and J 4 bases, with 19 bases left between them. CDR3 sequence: CATSPHPAGTGELFF. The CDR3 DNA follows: TGTGCCACGTCGCCCCATCCAGCGGGCACCGGGGAGCTGTTTTTT.

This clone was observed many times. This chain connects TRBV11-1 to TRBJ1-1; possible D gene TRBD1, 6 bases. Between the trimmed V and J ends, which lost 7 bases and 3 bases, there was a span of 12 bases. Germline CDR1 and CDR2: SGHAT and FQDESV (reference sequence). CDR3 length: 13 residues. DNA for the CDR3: TGTGCCAGCAACCGGGGGGCGTACACTGAAGCTTTCTTT. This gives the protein CASNRGAYTEAFF.

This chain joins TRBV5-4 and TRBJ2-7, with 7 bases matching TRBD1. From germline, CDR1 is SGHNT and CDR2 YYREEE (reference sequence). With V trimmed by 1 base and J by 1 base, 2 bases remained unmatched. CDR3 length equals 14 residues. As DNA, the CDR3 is TGTGCCAGCAGCTTGTCAGGGGGATCCTACGAGCAGTACTTC. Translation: CASSLSGGSYEQYF.

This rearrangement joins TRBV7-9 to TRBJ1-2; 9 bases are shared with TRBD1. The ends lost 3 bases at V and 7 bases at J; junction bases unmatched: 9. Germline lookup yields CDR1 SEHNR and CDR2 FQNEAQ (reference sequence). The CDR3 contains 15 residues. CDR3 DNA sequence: TGTGCCAGCAGCTTCCCGGGACAGGGCTTCGGTGGCTACACCTTC. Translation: CASSFPGQGFGGYTF.

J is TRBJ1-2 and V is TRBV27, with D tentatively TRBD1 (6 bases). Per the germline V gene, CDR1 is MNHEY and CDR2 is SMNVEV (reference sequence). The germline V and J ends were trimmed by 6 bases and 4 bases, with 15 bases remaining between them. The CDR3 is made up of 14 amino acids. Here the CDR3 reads CASRLQGGSYGYTF. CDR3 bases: TGTGCCAGCAGGTTACAGGGCGGGAGCTATGGCTACACCTTC.

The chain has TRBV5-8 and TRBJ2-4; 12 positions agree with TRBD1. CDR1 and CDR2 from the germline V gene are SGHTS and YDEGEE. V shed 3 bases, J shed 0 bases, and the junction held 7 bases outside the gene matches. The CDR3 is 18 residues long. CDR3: CASSSWGTGGRAKNIQYF. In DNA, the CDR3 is TGTGCCAGCAGCTCCTGGGGGACAGGGGGCAGAGCCAAAAACATTCAGTACTTC.

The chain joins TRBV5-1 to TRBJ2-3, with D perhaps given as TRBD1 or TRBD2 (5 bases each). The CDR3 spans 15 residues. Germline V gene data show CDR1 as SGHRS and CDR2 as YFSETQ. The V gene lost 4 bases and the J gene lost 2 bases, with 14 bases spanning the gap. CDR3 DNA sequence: TGCGCCAGCAGCCGGGACGGGGCCTACACAGATACGCAGTATTTT. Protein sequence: CASSRDGAYTDTQYF.

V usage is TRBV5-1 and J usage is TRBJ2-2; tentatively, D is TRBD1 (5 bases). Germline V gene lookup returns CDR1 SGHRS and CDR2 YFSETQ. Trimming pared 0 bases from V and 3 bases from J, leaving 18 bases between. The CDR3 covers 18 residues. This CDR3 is CASSLAVFRGTDTGELFF. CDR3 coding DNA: TGCGCCAGCAGCTTGGCCGTTTTTAGGGGTACCGACACCGGGGAGCTGTTTTTT.